This record concerns one TCR beta chain sequence. As yet, its antigen is unknown. The entry originates in a study of T cell responses to AZD1222 COVID-19 vaccine. General study points: Only a handful of AZD1222 recipients, more than 5 in all, had baseline seropositivity. Spike-specific TCR breadth and depth were elevated following two AZD1222 doses. The CD4 TCRs associated with vaccination extended across spike and predominated at 160-218 and 743-854. A mostly white British donor set with more females was recruited, and clonal diversity was possibly underestimated.

Method: immunoSEQ multiplex PCR; TCRdb's copy keeps in-frame clones and lacks some. The sample lists just over 150,000 clones, 88% occurring once. CDR3 length equals 17 residues. V shed 0 bases, J shed 4 bases, and the junction held 7 bases outside the gene matches. Germline V gives CDR1 SQVTM, CDR2 ANQGSEA. This clonotype was sampled from an adult who had recovered from COVID-19. The rearrangement links TRBV29-1 to TRBJ2-1, with 12 bases identical to TRBD2. Source: peripheral blood, taken after recovery from COVID-19. Here the CDR3 DNA reads TGCAGCGTTGAAGATACGGCTAGCGGGGGGGGATACAATGAGCAGTTCTTC. Its translation: CSVEDTASGGGYNEQFF.